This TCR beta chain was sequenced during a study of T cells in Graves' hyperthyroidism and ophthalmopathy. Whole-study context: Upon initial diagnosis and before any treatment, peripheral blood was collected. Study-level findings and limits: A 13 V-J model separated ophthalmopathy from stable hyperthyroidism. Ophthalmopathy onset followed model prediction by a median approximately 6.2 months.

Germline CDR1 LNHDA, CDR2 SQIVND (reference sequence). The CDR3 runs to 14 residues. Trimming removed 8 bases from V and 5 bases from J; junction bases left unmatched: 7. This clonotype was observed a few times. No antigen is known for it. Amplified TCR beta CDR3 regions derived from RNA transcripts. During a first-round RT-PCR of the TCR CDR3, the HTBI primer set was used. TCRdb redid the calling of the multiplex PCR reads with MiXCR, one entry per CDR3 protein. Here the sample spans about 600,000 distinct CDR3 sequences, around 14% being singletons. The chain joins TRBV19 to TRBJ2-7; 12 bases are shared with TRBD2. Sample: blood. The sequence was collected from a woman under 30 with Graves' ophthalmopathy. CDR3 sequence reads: CASEETSGSDEQYF. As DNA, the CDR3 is TGTGCCAGTGAGGAGACTAGCGGGAGTGACGAGCAGTACTTC.